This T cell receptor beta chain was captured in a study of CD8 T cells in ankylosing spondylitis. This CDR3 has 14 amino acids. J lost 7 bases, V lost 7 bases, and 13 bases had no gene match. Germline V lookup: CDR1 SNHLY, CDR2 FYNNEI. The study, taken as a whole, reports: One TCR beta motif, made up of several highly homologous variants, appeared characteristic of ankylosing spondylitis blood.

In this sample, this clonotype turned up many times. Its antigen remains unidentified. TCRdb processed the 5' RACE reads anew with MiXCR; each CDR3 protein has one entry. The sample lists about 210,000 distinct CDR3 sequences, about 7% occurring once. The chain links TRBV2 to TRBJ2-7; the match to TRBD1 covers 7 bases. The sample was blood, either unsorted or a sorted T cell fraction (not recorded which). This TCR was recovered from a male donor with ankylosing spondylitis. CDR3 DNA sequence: TGTGCCAGCAAGGTAGACAGGGTCTCTATAGAGCAGTACTTC. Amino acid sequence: CASKVDRVSIEQYF.